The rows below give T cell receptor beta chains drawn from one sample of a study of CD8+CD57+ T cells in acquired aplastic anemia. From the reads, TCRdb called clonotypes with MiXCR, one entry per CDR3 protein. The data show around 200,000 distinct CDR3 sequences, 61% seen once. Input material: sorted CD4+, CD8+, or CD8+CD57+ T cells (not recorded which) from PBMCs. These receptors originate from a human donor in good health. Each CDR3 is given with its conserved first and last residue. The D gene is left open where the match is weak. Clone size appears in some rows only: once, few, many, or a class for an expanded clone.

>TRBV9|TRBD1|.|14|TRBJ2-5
TGTGCCAGCAGCGCCCGACAGGGTGGAGAGACCCAGTACTTC
CASSARQGGETQYF
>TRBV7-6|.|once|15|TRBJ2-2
TGTGCCAGCAGCTTAGGGGGGGGGCCGACCGGGGAGCTGTTTTTT
CASSLGGGPTGELFF
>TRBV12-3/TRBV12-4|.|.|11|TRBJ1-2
TGTGCCAGCCCGTCTCCTGTAGGCTACACCTTC
CASPSPVGYTF
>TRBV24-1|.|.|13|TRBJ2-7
TGTGCCACCAGTGATCAAGCTCCCTACGAGCAGTACTTC
CATSDQAPYEQYF
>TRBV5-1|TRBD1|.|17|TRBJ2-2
TGCGCCAGCAGCTTGGCCAGGGGGCAGCCGGAGACCGGGGAGCTGTTTTTT
CASSLARGQPETGELFF
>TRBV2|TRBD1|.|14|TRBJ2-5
TGTGCCAGCCGAGGGACAGGGCAACGGGAGACCCAGTACTTC
CASRGTGQRETQYF
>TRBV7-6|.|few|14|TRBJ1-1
TGTGCCAGCAGCTTAGGGGGGAGGAACACTGAAGCTTTCTTT
CASSLGGRNTEAFF
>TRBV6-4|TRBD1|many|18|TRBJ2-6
TGTGCCAGCAGTGACGGAGGACAGGGGGTCTCTGGGGCCAACGTCCTGACTTTC
CASSDGGQGVSGANVLTF
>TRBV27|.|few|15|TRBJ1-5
TGTGCCAGCACCACTCTAGGCGGTTCGGCTCAGCCCCAGCATTTT
CASTTLGGSAQPQHF
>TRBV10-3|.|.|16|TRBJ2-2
TGTGCCATCGCGAGTGATAGACTGTCGCTCGTCGGGGAGCTGTTTTTT
CAIASDRLSLVGELFF
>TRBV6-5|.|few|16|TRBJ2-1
TGTGCCAGCAGTCGAGCCGGGACGGACCCCTACAATGAGCAGTTCTTC
CASSRAGTDPYNEQFF
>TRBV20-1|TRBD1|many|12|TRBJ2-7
TGCAGTGCTCCGGACAGGCACTACGAGCAGTACTTC
CSAPDRHYEQYF
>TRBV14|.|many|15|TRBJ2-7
TGTGCCAGCAGCCAAGGTTTGGGGGCCTCCTACGAGCAGTACTTC
CASSQGLGASYEQYF
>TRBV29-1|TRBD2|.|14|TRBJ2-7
TGCAGCGTTGAAAGTGCCGGGAGGCCCTACGAGCAGTACTTC
CSVESAGRPYEQYF
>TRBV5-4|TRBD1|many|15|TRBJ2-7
TGTGCCAGCAGCTGGGGACAGCGATACTCCTACGAGCAGTACTTC
CASSWGQRYSYEQYF
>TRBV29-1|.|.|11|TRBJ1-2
TGCAGCGTTGTACAAAATGGGGACTACACCTTC
CSVVQNGDYTF
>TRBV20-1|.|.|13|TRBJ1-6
TGCAGTGCTGGAACAGGGACTCGATCACCCCTCCACTTT
CSAGTGTRSPLHF
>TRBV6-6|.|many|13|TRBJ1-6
TGTGCCAGCAGTTCCTACTATAATTCACCCCTCCACTTT
CASSSYYNSPLHF
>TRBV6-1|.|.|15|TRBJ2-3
TGTGCCAGCAGTGAAGCGTTCGGAAGGAGGGATACGCAGTATTTT
CASSEAFGRRDTQYF
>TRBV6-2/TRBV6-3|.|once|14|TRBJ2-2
TGTGCCAGCACCCTTACCGGGGGTTCCGGGGAGCTGTTTTTT
CASTLTGGSGELFF
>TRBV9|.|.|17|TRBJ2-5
TGTGCCAGCAGCCAAGGGGCAGGGGTGGGGTACCAAGAGACCCAGTACTTC
CASSQGAGVGYQETQYF
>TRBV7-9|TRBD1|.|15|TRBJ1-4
TGTGCCAGCAGCACACCGACAGGGATGAATGAAAAACTGTTTTTT
CASSTPTGMNEKLFF
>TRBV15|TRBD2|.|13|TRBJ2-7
TGTGCCAGCAGCTCCGGGGGGGGCCACGGGCAGTACTTC
CASSSGGGHGQYF
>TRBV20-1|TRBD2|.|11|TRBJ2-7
TGCAGTGCAGGACTAGGCTACGAGCAGTACTTC
CSAGLGYEQYF
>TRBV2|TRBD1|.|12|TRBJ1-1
TGTGCCAGCTACACAGGGGGCACTGAAGCTTTCTTT
CASYTGGTEAFF
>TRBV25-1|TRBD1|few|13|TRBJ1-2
TGTGCCAGCAATCCGCCAGGGGGCTATGGCTACACCTTC
CASNPPGGYGYTF
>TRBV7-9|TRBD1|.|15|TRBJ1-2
TGTGCCAGTAGCTTACAAGGACAGGGGAACTATGGCTACACCTTC
CASSLQGQGNYGYTF
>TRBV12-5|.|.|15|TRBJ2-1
TGTGCTAGTGGTCCCGCCGGGACCCCCTACAATGAGCAGTTCTTC
CASGPAGTPYNEQFF
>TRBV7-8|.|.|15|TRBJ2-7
TGTGCCAGCAGCTCGGCAGGACTACCGTCGAACGAGCAGTACTTC
CASSSAGLPSNEQYF
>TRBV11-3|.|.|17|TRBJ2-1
TGTGCCAGCAGCTTATTCGAAGGGGGAGGCTCCTACAATGAGCAGTTCTTC
CASSLFEGGGSYNEQFF
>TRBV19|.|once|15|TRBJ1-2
TGTGCCAGTAGCGTTGGTTTGCCCGGTAACTATGGCTACACCTTC
CASSVGLPGNYGYTF
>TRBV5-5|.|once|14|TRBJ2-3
TGCGCCAGCAACTCCCGGGAAGCCACAGATACGCAGTATTTT
CASNSREATDTQYF
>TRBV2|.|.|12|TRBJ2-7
TGTGCCAGAGGAACAGGGTTCAACGAGCAGTACTTC
CARGTGFNEQYF
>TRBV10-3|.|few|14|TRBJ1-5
TGTGCCATCAGTGAGTGGGGTGGAAATCAGCCCCAGCATTTT
CAISEWGGNQPQHF
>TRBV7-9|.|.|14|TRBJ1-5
TGTGCCAGCAGCGACGGGGGAGTCGGTCAGCCCCAGCATTTT
CASSDGGVGQPQHF
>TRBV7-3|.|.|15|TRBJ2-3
TGTGCCAGCAGCCCCATGGATGTAAGCACAGATACGCAGTATTTT
CASSPMDVSTDTQYF
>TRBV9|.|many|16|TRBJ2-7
TGTGCCAGCAGCGGGGGTGATGGGGTCAGCTCCTACGAGCAGTACTTC
CASSGGDGVSSYEQYF
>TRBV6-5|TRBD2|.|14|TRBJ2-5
TGTGCCAGCGGACTGGGTAGCGGGGGAGAGACCCAGTACTTC
CASGLGSGGETQYF
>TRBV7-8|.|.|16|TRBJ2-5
TGTGCCAGCAGCCCAGAGGGACAACGGACCTTAGAGACCCAGTACTTC
CASSPEGQRTLETQYF
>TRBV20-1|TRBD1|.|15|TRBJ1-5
TGCAGTGCCCAAACCCCAGGGGGCATCAATCAGCCCCAGCATTTT
CSAQTPGGINQPQHF
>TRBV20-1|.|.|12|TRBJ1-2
TGCAGTGCTAGGGGTCAGGGCTATGGCTACACCTTC
CSARGQGYGYTF
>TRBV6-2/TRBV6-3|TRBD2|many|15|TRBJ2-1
TGTGCCAGCAGTCCCTCCACACTAGCGAACAATGAGCAGTTCTTC
CASSPSTLANNEQFF
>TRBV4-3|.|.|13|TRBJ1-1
TGCGCCAGCAGCCAAGATTCGAACACTGGAGCTTTCTTT
CASSQDSNTGAFF
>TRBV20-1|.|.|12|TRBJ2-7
TGCAGTGCCAGCAGCCCCTCGAGGGAGCAGTACTTC
CSASSPSREQYF
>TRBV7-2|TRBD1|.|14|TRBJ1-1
TGTGCCAGCAGCTTTGGACAGGCAGGCACTGAAGCTTTCTTT
CASSFGQAGTEAFF
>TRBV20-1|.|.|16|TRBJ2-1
TGCAGTGCCCCTGGGGGGGGGGGACAGGAGTACAATGAGCAGTTCTTC
CSAPGGGGQEYNEQFF
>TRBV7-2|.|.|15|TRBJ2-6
TGTGCCAGCAGCACCGGCGGCTCTGGGGCCAACGTCCTGACTTTC
CASSTGGSGANVLTF
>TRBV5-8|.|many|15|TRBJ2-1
TGTGCCAGCAGCTTGGCGGTATACTCCTACAATGAGCAGTTCTTC
CASSLAVYSYNEQFF
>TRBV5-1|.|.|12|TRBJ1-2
TGCGCCAGCAGAGAAAGGGGAGGTGGCTACACCTTC
CASRERGGGYTF
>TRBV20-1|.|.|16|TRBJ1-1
TGCAGTGCTAGAGTGGGGTATGTAGACATGAACACTGAAGCTTTCTTT
CSARVGYVDMNTEAFF